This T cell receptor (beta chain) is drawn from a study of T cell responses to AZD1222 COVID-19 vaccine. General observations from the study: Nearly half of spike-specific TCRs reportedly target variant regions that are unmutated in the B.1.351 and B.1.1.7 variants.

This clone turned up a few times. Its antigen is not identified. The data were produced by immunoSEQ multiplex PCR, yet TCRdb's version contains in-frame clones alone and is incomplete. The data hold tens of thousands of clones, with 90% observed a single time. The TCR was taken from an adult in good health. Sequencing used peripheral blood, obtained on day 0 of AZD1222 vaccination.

The CDR3 DNA reads TGTGCCAGCAGCCCCCAGCCGGGAACTAACTATGGCTACACCTTC. Amino acids: CASSPQPGTNYGYTF. V gene TRBV11-2 combines with J gene TRBJ1-2; no reliable D call. CDR1 and CDR2 from the germline V gene are SGHAT and FQNNGV. CDR3 length: 15 amino acids. V was pared by 5 bases and J by 0 bases, with 13 bases between.